The T cell receptor beta chain under discussion was sequenced for a study of blood T cell repertoires in COVID-19. Study at large: Acute and convalescent COVID-19 samples came from the United States, Italy and Spain.

Assay: immunoSEQ multiplex PCR; the TCRdb copy retains only in-frame clones and omits some. The sample carries some 350,000 clones, around 87% recorded once. Trimming shortened V by 3 bases and J by 6 bases, and 12 bases separated the two germline ends. The CDR3 loop spans 14 amino acids. Germline V gene sequence: CDR1 SGHRS, CDR2 YFSETQ. The source is a woman aged 25 to 39 who had recovered from COVID-19. This sequence joins TRBV5-1 and TRBJ2-2, with a weak D call TRBD1 (6 bases). Sequencing was performed on PBMCs or T cells enriched from blood (not recorded which). Here the CDR3 reads CASSSGWTAGELFF. For the CDR3, the DNA is TGCGCCAGCAGCTCCGGCTGGACAGCCGGGGAGCTGTTTTTT.